The source of this T cell receptor (beta chain) is a study of cytomegalovirus exposure and HLA in healthy donors. Assay used: immunoSEQ multiplex PCR; TCRdb lists only in-frame clones, some missing. The sample lists 55,000 to 75,000 clones; around 96% were seen once. A roughly 120-subject validation cohort, separate from the roughly 670-subject first cohort, supplied the donors. V trimming: 4 bases; J trimming: 3 bases; junction bases outside the gene matches: 3. Germline values: CDR1 MNHEY, CDR2 SVGAGI. The CDR3 spans 14 residues. Comment on this clone: Antigen specificity is unknown.

Study-level findings and limits: High specificity and sensitivity for cytomegalovirus status were reported for the classifier. Rare sequences made up most TCRs, while some public TCRs were found in many donors.

The source of this sequence is a man aged 18-30 years in good health and CMV-seropositive. Source material: PBMCs. This rearrangement joins TRBV6-5 to TRBJ1-3, with TRBD1 identical over 7 bases. CDR3 amino acids: CASSSYRGGNTIYF. The CDR3 DNA sequence: TGTGCCAGCAGTTCCTACAGGGGTGGAAACACCATATATTTT.